The 9 T cell receptor beta chains below all came from one sample that was sequenced in a study of T cell responses to AZD1222 COVID-19 vaccine (dated by TCRdb to 2020 to 2023). Preparation of the library involved the immunoSEQ multiplex PCR assay. TCRdb retrieved this table from immuneACCESS and kept in-frame rearrangements only. Not all clones are present; in checked studies, unresolved V genes account for under half, and no reason is known for the remainder. The sample table contains 90,000 to 110,000 clones; only one count was recorded for 82% of them. Around 5% of the sample is taken by the ten largest. Reading the label with the study, this specimen's time point is: baseline before first vaccination. The sample was peripheral blood, taken on day 0 of AZD1222 vaccination. The receptors derive from an adult in good health.

The chain recombines TRBV29-1 with TRBJ2-1, with 8 bases lining up with TRBD2. CDR3 length equals 15 residues. With V trimmed by 4 bases and J by 0 bases, 5 bases remained unmatched. The germline V gene has CDR1 SQVTM and CDR2 ANQGSEA. DNA of the CDR3: TGCAGCGTTGGGAGTGCGGGGGGCTCCTACAATGAGCAGTTCTTC. Translating it yields CSVGSAGGSYNEQFF.

This chain uses TRBV7-9 with TRBJ1-4; D is undetermined. The V end lost 5 bases, the J end lost 0 bases, and 10 bases lay between the germline ends. There are 15 residues in the CDR3. CDR1 and CDR2 from the germline V gene are SEHNR and FQNEAQ (reference sequence). The CDR3 nucleotides read TGTGCCAGCAGCGGGGAGGATACAACTAATGAAAAACTGTTTTTT. Encoded protein: CASSGEDTTNEKLFF.

The chain uses TRBV2 and TRBJ2-7, with 7 bases identical to TRBD1. Germline CDR1 and CDR2: SNHLY and FYNNEI. The V gene end was trimmed by 10 bases and the J gene end by 5 bases; junction bases not matched to a gene: 8. There are 12 residues in the CDR3. This chain's CDR3 is CATRPDRDEQYF. The CDR3 DNA reads TGTGCCACCCGCCCCGACAGGGACGAGCAGTACTTC.

This sequence joins TRBV6-2 or TRBV6-3 and TRBJ2-6; D unresolved. Germline values: CDR1 MNHEY, CDR2 SVGEGT. Trimming left V 2 bases short and J 0 bases short, with 5 bases between. This CDR3 comprises 15 residues. The CDR3, as DNA: TGTGCCAGCAGTTACGCGAGCTCTGGGGCCAACGTCCTGACTTTC. The encoded protein is CASSYASSGANVLTF.

This clone has at least ten counts. The chain carries TRBV7-9 and TRBJ2-1; 11 bases match TRBD1. This CDR3 region has 14 residues. J lost 9 bases, V lost 5 bases, and 6 bases had no gene match. Germline CDR1 SEHNR, CDR2 FQNEAQ (reference sequence). The CDR3 region is CASSPGTGGGEQFF. The CDR3 DNA reads TGTGCCAGCAGCCCCGGGACAGGGGGTGGTGAGCAGTTCTTC.

The chain is built from TRBV7-9 and TRBJ1-2; 10 bases match TRBD1. CDR3 size: 16 residues. J was trimmed by 4 bases and V by 2 bases; bases with no gene match: 7. In germline, CDR1 is SEHNR, CDR2 FQNEAQ (reference sequence). CDR3 loop: CASSLRETGGAYGYTF. The CDR3 DNA sequence: TGTGCCAGCAGCTTACGGGAGACAGGGGGCGCCTATGGCTACACCTTC.

This rearrangement joins TRBV2 to TRBJ1-2; D is uncertain. The CDR3 is made up of 15 amino acids. Germline V gene data show CDR1 as SNHLY and CDR2 as FYNNEI. Trimming stripped 7 bases from V and 1 base from J, with 16 bases between. The CDR3 sequence is CASNSLGNLNYGYTF. The CDR3 DNA follows: TGTGCCAGCAATTCCCTGGGGAATCTTAACTATGGCTACACCTTC.

This chain links TRBV4-3 with TRBJ2-7; a weak D match, TRBD2 (6 bases). The CDR3 contains 17 residues. Between the trimmed V and J ends, which lost 3 bases and 2 bases, there was a span of 20 bases. Germline lookup yields CDR1 LGHNA and CDR2 YSLEER. For the CDR3, the DNA is TGCGCCAGCAGCCATCTCCTCCCGGAGGGTAGTCCCTACGAGCAGTACTTC. Translating gives CASSHLLPEGSPYEQYF.

This chain connects TRBV5-6 to TRBJ1-5, with 10 bases that match TRBD1. The V and J ends lost 4 bases and 5 bases, in that order; junction bases with no gene match: 6. Germline V CDR1 and CDR2: SGHDT, YYEEEE. The CDR3 covers 15 residues. The CDR3 DNA follows: TGTGCCAGCAGCGTGACAGGGGGCGCGTATCAGCCCCAGCATTTT. Protein sequence: CASSVTGGAYQPQHF.